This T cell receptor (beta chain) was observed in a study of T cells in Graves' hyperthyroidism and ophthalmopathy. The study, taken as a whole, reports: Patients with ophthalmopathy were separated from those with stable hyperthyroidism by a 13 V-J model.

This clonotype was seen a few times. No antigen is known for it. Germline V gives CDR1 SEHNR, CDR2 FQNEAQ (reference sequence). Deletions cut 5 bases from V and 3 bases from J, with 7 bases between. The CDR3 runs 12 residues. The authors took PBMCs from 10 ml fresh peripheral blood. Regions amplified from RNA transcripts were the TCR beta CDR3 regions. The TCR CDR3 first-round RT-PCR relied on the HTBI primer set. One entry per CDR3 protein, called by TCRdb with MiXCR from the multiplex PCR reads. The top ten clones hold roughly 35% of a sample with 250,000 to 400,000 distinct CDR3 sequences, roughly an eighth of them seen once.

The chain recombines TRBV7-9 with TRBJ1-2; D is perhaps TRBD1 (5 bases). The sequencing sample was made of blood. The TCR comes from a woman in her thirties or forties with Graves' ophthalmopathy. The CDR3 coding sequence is TGTGCCAGCAGCATGGGGGACTATGGCTACACCTTC. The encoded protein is CASSMGDYGYTF. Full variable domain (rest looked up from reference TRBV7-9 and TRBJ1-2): DTGVSQNPRHKITKRGQNVTFRCDPISEHNRLYWYRQTLGQGPEFLTYFQNEAQLEKSRLLSDRFSAERPKGSFSTLEIQRTEQGDSAMYLCASSMGDYGYTFGSGTRLTVV.